This T cell receptor beta chain originates from a study of liver allograft versus peripheral blood T cells. About the study: Transplanted-liver T cell receptor repertoires were compared with recipients' peripheral blood repertoires. General study findings and limits: Differences were reported between the T cell receptor repertoires inside liver allografts and those that were detected in peripheral blood.

CDR3 length: 16 amino acids. V lost 6 bases, J lost 4 bases, and 8 bases stayed unmatched. Germline V gene lookup returns CDR1 SGHTA and CDR2 FQGTGA. One entry per CDR3 protein results from TCRdb running MiXCR on the reads. The sample has roughly 2,000 distinct CDR3 sequences; approximately 18% are singletons. This clonotype occurred many times. No antigen is known for it. This sequence joins TRBV7-3 and TRBJ2-5; 13 bases align to TRBD2. The receptor comes from a human patient who had a liver transplant. Among the T cells, some may be from the graft donor. In nucleotides, the CDR3 is TGTGCCAGCAGTAGACTAGCGGGAGGTGTCGGAGAGACCCAGTACTTC. Protein sequence: CASSRLAGGVGETQYF.